This T cell receptor (beta chain) originates from a study of identical twins. Worth noting for this clonotype: Its matching antigen is unknown.

Study results and caveats: Twins showed weaker excess sharing in their beta out-of-frame sequences. An excess of low generation probability was shown by twin-shared out-of-frame alpha sequences. Out-of-frame sharing of TCR alpha in monozygotic twins was underestimated by models.

The CDR3 extends over 14 amino acids. CDR1 is MGHRA, CDR2 YSYEKL, per germline. V shed 3 bases and J 4 bases; nucleotides not matched to a gene: 5. TCRdb re-derived calls from the 5' RACE reads in MiXCR, one entry per CDR3 protein. The profile shows about 660,000 distinct CDR3 sequences, more than 6.5% of them singletons. The sample also formed part of further work on yellow fever vaccine responses in identical twins.

The origin of this receptor is a young woman in good health. Sequencing was performed on PBMCs. The rearrangement joins TRBV4-1 to TRBJ2-5; TRBD1 matches at 7 bases. DNA of the CDR3: TGCGCCAGCAGCCAGGAAAACAGGGGAGAGACCCAGTACTTC. Translating gives CASSQENRGETQYF.